This TCR beta chain was profiled in a study of shared clonotypes between healthy human individuals. As for this clone: Its antigen is not identified.

Sequencing used immunoSEQ multiplex PCR; TCRdb keeps in-frame clones, though not all of them. The sample holds 2 million to 2.5 million clones, over 85% seen once. CDR3 length: 13 amino acids. CDR1 is LNHDA and CDR2 is SQIVND in the germline V gene (reference sequence). Losses at the gene ends were 4 bases for V and 10 bases for J; bases not matched to a gene: 4. Study-wide results and limits: Some naive CD4 clonotypes, around 5%, turned up in common across several donors.

Input material: naive CD4+ T cells from PBMCs. Subset: CD45RA+ positively selected. The V call is TRBV19, the J call TRBJ2-7, with 13 bases identical to TRBD2. The sequence came from a man between 18 and 29 years old in good health. Some clones in this sample may be carry-over from other donors' samples. DNA for the CDR3: TGTGCCAGTAGTACCGGGACTAGCGGGGCCCAGTACTTC. Protein: CASSTGTSGAQYF.